This T cell receptor beta chain is drawn from a study of blood T cell repertoires in COVID-19. Study-level information: There were acute and convalescent COVID-19 samples, and they came from the United States, Italy and Spain. Nucleic acid was either cDNA or gDNA, and it came from T cells, B-cell-depleted T cells, or PBMCs.

Original methodology: From reference gene primer amplification, estimates of nucleated cell counts were derived. The table came from immunoSEQ multiplex PCR; TCRdb's copy has only in-frame clones and leaves some out. V and J calls and clone size are copied from that table; D and trimming were computed from the DNA. The table includes 84,000 or so clones, under 80% detected once. The clonotype comes from a man in his sixties with COVID-19, enrolled during active disease. Sequencing input: peripheral blood.

The CDR3 sequence is CASSSGTEAFF. The CDR3 DNA reads TGTGCCAGCAGCTCAGGCACTGAAGCTTTCTTT. The chain combines TRBV7-9 with TRBJ1-1; D gene unclear. Germline V gene lookup returns CDR1 SEHNR and CDR2 FQNEAQ (reference sequence). Trimming removed 4 bases from V and 4 bases from J, with 4 bases in between. This CDR3 has 11 amino acids.